These T cell receptor beta chains were read from a single sample in a study of CD8 T cells in ankylosing spondylitis. In TCRdb, the 5' RACE reads were re-called with MiXCR into one record per CDR3 protein. The sample has 200,000 to 250,000 distinct CDR3 sequences, around 11% seen once. The sequencing sample was made of blood, either unsorted or a sorted T cell fraction (not recorded which). These receptors all come from a male donor with ankylosing spondylitis or in good health (not recorded which). CDR3s include the opening cysteine and the closing phenylalanine or tryptophan. The D gene is left open where the match is weak. Clone size is given for some rows only: seen once, a few or many times, or a class if the clone is expanded.

TRBV20-1,-,TRBJ2-5,few,CSARDSPVRAQYF,TGCAGTGCTAGAGATTCCCCCGTGCGAGCCCAGTACTTC
TRBV5-1,-,TRBJ1-2,few,CASSFGPGHWIYGYTF,TGCGCCAGCAGCTTCGGACCGGGACACTGGATCTATGGCTACACCTTC
TRBV7-6,TRBD2,TRBJ2-7,few,CASSSRSPAGVLYEQYF,TGTGCCAGCAGCTCCCGGTCCCCGGCGGGGGTACTTTACGAGCAGTACTTC
TRBV5-1,-,TRBJ1-2,few,CASSLGSTEYGYTF,TGCGCCAGCAGCTTGGGATCCACAGAATATGGCTACACCTTC
TRBV12-3/TRBV12-4,-,TRBJ1-2,few,CASSLAQGPRGYTF,TGTGCCAGCAGTTTAGCTCAGGGGCCCCGTGGCTACACCTTC
TRBV7-9,-,TRBJ2-5,-,CASGLLWETQYF,TGTGCCAGCGGTTTGTTATGGGAGACCCAGTACTTC
TRBV7-9,-,TRBJ2-3,-,CASSLPGDTQYF,TGTGCCAGCAGCTTACCAGGAGATACGCAGTATTTT
TRBV7-6,-,TRBJ2-2,-,CAREGGGDTGELFF,TGTGCCAGAGAGGGCGGCGGTGACACCGGGGAGCTGTTTTTT
TRBV3-1,-,TRBJ2-1,many,CASSPTGVGDNEQFF,TGTGCCAGCAGCCCAACGGGGGTGGGGGACAATGAGCAGTTCTTC
TRBV6-1,-,TRBJ1-1,many,CASSEDEGILTEAFF,TGTGCCAGCAGTGAAGATGAGGGAATCTTGACTGAAGCTTTCTTT
TRBV25-1,-,TRBJ2-5,-,CASTLYPRGSGQETQYF,TGTGCCAGCACCCTCTACCCTAGGGGATCAGGCCAAGAGACCCAGTACTTC
TRBV24-1,-,TRBJ2-2,many,CATSAPADTGELFF,TGTGCCACCAGTGCTCCCGCGGACACCGGGGAGCTGTTTTTT
TRBV10-3,-,TRBJ2-7,many,CAISSTESRYEQYF,TGTGCCATCAGCTCCACAGAGTCCCGCTACGAGCAGTACTTC
TRBV5-1,TRBD1,TRBJ2-7,many,CASSLNTGGDEQYF,TGCGCCAGCAGCTTGAACACAGGGGGCGACGAGCAGTACTTC
TRBV7-8,TRBD1,TRBJ2-5,many,CASSLPFQGQGKTQYF,TGTGCCAGCAGCCTCCCATTCCAGGGACAGGGAAAGACCCAGTACTTC
TRBV4-1,TRBD2,TRBJ2-1,many,CASSQDRWASGGSSYNEQFF,TGCGCCAGCAGCCAAGATAGATGGGCTAGCGGGGGAAGCTCCTACAATGAGCAGTTCTTC
TRBV29-1,-,TRBJ2-7,many,CSARRSLLDEQYF,TGCAGCGCCCGACGGAGTCTACTCGACGAGCAGTACTTC
TRBV25-1,-,TRBJ2-6,few,CASSTQDGNSGANVLTF,TGTGCCAGCAGTACACAGGACGGAAACTCTGGGGCCAACGTCCTGACTTTC
TRBV6-1,-,TRBJ2-7,many,CASSHPFRGTYEQYF,TGTGCCAGCAGCCACCCATTCAGGGGTACCTACGAGCAGTACTTC
TRBV5-6,-,TRBJ2-3,many,CASSFGHRADTQYF,TGTGCCAGCAGCTTCGGACACAGGGCAGATACGCAGTATTTT
TRBV10-3,TRBD2,TRBJ2-3,few,CAISRTSGVSTDTQYF,TGTGCCATCAGTCGGACTAGCGGCGTAAGCACAGATACGCAGTATTTT
TRBV7-2,-,TRBJ2-7,-,CASSLPYREPYEQYF,TGTGCCAGCAGCTTGCCTTACAGGGAGCCCTACGAGCAGTACTTC
TRBV5-1,TRBD2,TRBJ2-2,many,CASSLGTSGGLANTGELFF,TGCGCCAGCAGCTTGGGGACTAGCGGGGGACTCGCGAACACCGGGGAGCTGTTTTTT
TRBV11-2,TRBD2,TRBJ2-1,-,CASSLLLAGGEQFF,TGTGCCAGCAGCTTGCTGCTAGCGGGGGGTGAGCAGTTCTTC
TRBV5-1,-,TRBJ2-7,many,CASSAWGYEQYF,TGCGCCAGCAGCGCCTGGGGTTACGAGCAGTACTTC
TRBV10-3,-,TRBJ2-1,many,CAISEGADYNEQFF,TGTGCCATCAGTGAGGGGGCAGATTACAATGAGCAGTTCTTC
TRBV6-1,-,TRBJ1-4,-,CASSAGSANEKLFF,TGTGCCAGCAGTGCAGGGTCAGCTAATGAAAAACTGTTTTTT
TRBV7-3,TRBD2,TRBJ2-1,many,CASSLLGSGSGNEQFF,TGTGCCAGCAGCTTATTGGGTAGCGGGAGTGGCAATGAGCAGTTCTTC
TRBV29-1,-,TRBJ2-1,many,CSVESVHNEQFF,TGCAGCGTTGAATCGGTGCACAATGAGCAGTTCTTC
TRBV9,TRBD2,TRBJ2-2,many,CASTTGGVSGELFF,TGTGCCAGCACTACCGGGGGGGTTAGCGGGGAGCTGTTTTTT
TRBV5-1,-,TRBJ1-1,-,CANSLGGNTEAFF,TGCGCCAACAGCCTGGGGGGGAACACTGAAGCTTTCTTT
TRBV6-5,-,TRBJ2-7,-,CASSTPGRIHEQYF,TGTGCCAGCAGTACCCCCGGACGTATACACGAGCAGTACTTC
TRBV7-9,-,TRBJ2-7,few,CASSLATTGAEQYF,TGTGCCAGCAGCTTAGCCACAACCGGAGCGGAGCAGTACTTC
TRBV20-1,TRBD2,TRBJ2-1,many,CSARGGGPYNEQFF,TGCAGTGCTAGGGGGGGGGGACCCTACAATGAGCAGTTCTTC
TRBV5-1,TRBD2,TRBJ2-7,many,CASSPWVAGVYEQYF,TGCGCCAGCAGCCCCTGGGTAGCGGGGGTCTACGAGCAGTACTTC
TRBV11-2,-,TRBJ2-3,-,CASSLRGSLTDTQYF,TGTGCCAGCAGCTTGAGAGGGAGTCTTACAGATACGCAGTATTTT
TRBV10-3,TRBD2,TRBJ2-2,many,CAIAGGLLAGEFGELFF,TGTGCCATCGCAGGCGGTCTACTAGCGGGGGAATTCGGGGAGCTGTTTTTT
TRBV28,-,TRBJ1-5,-,CASSRTGENPQHF,TGTGCCAGCAGCCGGACGGGGGAGAATCCCCAGCATTTT
TRBV28,TRBD2,TRBJ2-1,many,CASSRPFSKLAGEGRSYNEQFF,TGTGCCAGCAGTAGACCATTCTCCAAACTAGCGGGAGAGGGGAGGTCCTACAATGAGCAGTTCTTC
TRBV24-1,-,TRBJ1-1,many,CATAQGHNTEAFF,TGTGCCACCGCACAGGGCCACAACACTGAAGCTTTCTTT
TRBV29-1,-,TRBJ1-2,few,CSVEEVGDQGGYTF,TGCAGCGTTGAAGAGGTGGGGGACCAGGGGGGCTACACCTTC
TRBV7-2,TRBD1,TRBJ2-1,-,CASSLYWDRGVNEQFF,TGTGCCAGCAGCTTATATTGGGACAGGGGAGTGAATGAGCAGTTCTTC
TRBV19,-,TRBJ1-1,-,CASSTAAGVNSEAFF,TGTGCCAGTAGTACCGCGGCAGGGGTGAATTCTGAAGCTTTCTTT